A single sample is the source of the 32 T cell receptor beta chains below, sequenced in a study of immune heterogeneity within non-small cell lung tumors. Per sample, about 600 ng of bulk tumor genomic DNA was the template used. The authors collected several far-apart biopsies from each primary tumor during surgery. Before undergoing curative surgery, patients had newly diagnosed non-small cell lung cancer that was untreated. It was with 32 V and 13 J primers that multiplex PCR amplified TCR beta CDR3. TCRdb used MiXCR to reprocess the multiplex PCR reads, holding one entry per CDR3 protein. The sample carries some 10,000 distinct CDR3 sequences, 25% to 35% recorded once. Source material: lung tumor tissue. The receptors stem from a woman aged 55-70 years with non-small cell lung cancer.

In regard to this clonotype: Compared with germline, one end of the junction differs, possibly owing to a read error. V and J are TRBV9 and TRBJ2-1, with a tentative D call TRBD1 (6 bases). There are 16 residues in the CDR3. Germline V gene lookup returns CDR1 SGDLS and CDR2 YYNGEE. CDR3: CASRVVQGPSYNEQFF. The CDR3 nucleotides are TGTGCCAGCAGGGTAGTCCAGGGGCCTTCCTACAATGAGCAGTTCTTC.

A remark on this clonotype: A much bigger clone sits one base away, suggesting this may be a read error. The chain employs TRBV7-2 and TRBJ1-4; no definite D call. The CDR3 is made up of 15 amino acids. Trimming took 1 base from V and 7 from J, leaving 13 bases between them. CDR1 is SGHTA, CDR2 FQGNSA, per germline. CDR3 amino acids: CASSLEGTGGEKLFF. The CDR3 nucleotides are TGTGCCAGCAGCTTAGAGGGCACGGGTGGTGAAAAACTGTTTTTT. The full variable domain, in which reference TRBV7-2 and TRBJ1-4 provide the parts outside the CDR3, is GAGVSQSPSNKVTEKGKDVELRCDPISGHTALYWYRQSLGQGLEFLIYFQGNSAPDKSGLPSDRFSAERTGGSVSTLTIQRTQQEDSAVYLCASSLEGTGGEKLFFGSGTQLSVL.

With respect to this clonotype: Given a much more abundant clone one base away, this may be a read error. This sequence joins TRBV20-1 and TRBJ2-7; a weak D match, TRBD2 (6 bases). The CDR3 contains 13 residues. V dropped 8 bases and J dropped 7 bases, with 21 bases sitting between them. Germline V gene data show CDR1 as DFQATT and CDR2 as SNEGSKA (reference sequence). The CDR3: CSPPTGPEGEQYF. The DNA for the CDR3 is TGCAGTCCTCCCACCGGGCCGGAGGGGGAGCAGTACTTC.

This clonotype is classed as medium-sized. The V and J genes are TRBV28 and TRBJ2-1, with 8 bases lining up with TRBD2. V lost 5 bases, J lost 7 bases, and 16 bases stayed unmatched. This CDR3 contains 17 residues. From germline, CDR1 is MDHEN and CDR2 SYDVKM. The CDR3 loop is CASSQRLTRTSRNEQFF. For the CDR3, the DNA is TGTGCCAGCAGTCAACGCTTAACCCGGACTAGCCGAAATGAGCAGTTCTTC.

Comments on this clonotype: This may be a read error: a much more frequent sequence differs by one nucleotide. The chain couples TRBV28 to TRBJ2-7; D may match TRBD1 or TRBD2 (5 bases each). The CDR3 totals 12 residues. The ends were cut back, 9 bases at V and 2 bases at J, with 11 bases in the middle. From germline, CDR1 is MDHEN and CDR2 SYDVKM. The CDR3 sequence: CARTGQTYEQYF. CDR3 bases: TGTGCCAGGACGGGGCAGACCTACGAGCAGTACTTC.

This clonotype was detected a few times. A read error may be the cause here, since a much bigger clone is one base away. The chain recombines TRBV5-1 with TRBJ1-1; unclear D gene. CDR1 and CDR2 from the germline V gene are SGHRS and YFSETQ. Trimming left V 0 bases short and J 0 bases short, with 9 bases between. This CDR3 is 15 amino acids long. The CDR3 is CASSLDPGVNTEAFF. In DNA form, the CDR3 reads TGCGCCAGCAGCTTGGATCCCGGGGTGAACACTGAAGCTTTCTTT.

Notes on this clonotype: A much more abundant neighbour one base away suggests this may be a read error. This sequence joins TRBV12-5 and TRBJ2-7, with 10 positions matching TRBD2. J lost 3 bases, V lost 1 base, and 6 bases had no gene match. From germline, CDR1 is LGHNT and CDR2 FRNRAP. The CDR3 sequence is 16 residues long. CDR3 residues: CASGLGSGRTLYEQYF. The DNA of the CDR3 is TGTGCTAGTGGTTTGGGTAGCGGGAGGACCCTCTACGAGCAGTACTTC.

The chain couples TRBV5-6 to TRBJ2-2; D is unresolved. Trimming cost V 6 bases and J 0 bases, with 15 bases left between them. The length of the CDR3 is 16 residues. Per germline, CDR1 SGHDT and CDR2 YYEEEE. CDR3 sequence: CASIPRGRTNTGELFF. The CDR3 nucleotides are TGTGCCAGCATCCCCCGAGGCAGGACGAACACCGGGGAGCTGTTTTTT.

This sequence joins TRBV11-3 and TRBJ2-3; 8 bases are a match to TRBD2. The CDR3 is 14 residues long. Trimming cost V 4 bases and J 4 bases; bases outside gene matches: 4. Germline lookup yields CDR1 SGHNT and CDR2 YENEEA. CDR3 protein: CASSSRLAPDTQYF. In DNA form, the CDR3 reads TGTGCCAGCAGCTCTCGACTAGCGCCAGATACGCAGTATTTT.

Sample share makes this clonotype medium-sized. The chain carries TRBV20-1 and TRBJ2-1; TRBD2 matches at 14 bases. Trimming took 4 bases from V and 8 from J; bases not matched to a gene: 13. The CDR3 runs to 17 residues. Germline CDR1 and CDR2: DFQATT and SNEGSKA (reference sequence). CDR3 loop: CSATDHTGLAGVDEQFF. Here the CDR3 DNA reads TGCAGTGCTACCGACCACACGGGACTAGCGGGAGTCGATGAGCAGTTCTTC.

This clonotype was observed a handful of times. The junction and the germline gene differ at one end; a read error may be behind it. The rearrangement joins TRBV30 to TRBJ1-2; TRBD1 matches at 9 bases. The CDR3 runs 14 residues. CDR1 is GTSNPN, CDR2 SVGIG, per germline (reference sequence). The CDR3, as DNA: TGTACCTGGAGTGTACAGGGGGCGAACTATGGCTACACCTTC. Its protein is CTWSVQGANYGYTF. The full variable domain, completed using reference TRBV30 and TRBJ1-2, is SQTIHQWPATLVQPVGSPLSLECTVEGTSNPNLYWYRQAAGRGLQLLFYSVGIGQISSEVPQNLSASRPQDRQFILSSKKLLLSDSGFYLCTWSVQGANYGYTFGSGTRLTVV.

The chain has TRBV5-1 and TRBJ2-7; 7 nucleotides match TRBD1. V lost 3 bases and J lost 2; bases outside the gene matches: 8. This CDR3 region has 15 residues. CDR1 and CDR2 (germline): SGHRS, YFSETQ. CDR3 protein: CASSYRDSLPYEQYF. For the CDR3, the DNA is TGCGCCAGCAGCTACCGGGACAGCCTACCCTACGAGCAGTACTTC.

The genes are TRBV2 and TRBJ2-3; 11 bases line up with TRBD2. Germline V gene data show CDR1 as SNHLY and CDR2 as FYNNEI. The V segment lost 5 bases and the J segment 4 bases; nucleotides outside the gene matches: 5. This CDR3 has 15 residues. The DNA of the CDR3 is TGTGCCAGCAGTACTAGCGGGAGTTTCGCAGATACGCAGTATTTT. Its protein product is CASSTSGSFADTQYF.

By sample fraction, this clonotype is medium-sized. This chain connects TRBV27 to TRBJ2-3; a possible D gene is TRBD2 (6 bases). Germline CDR1 MNHEY, CDR2 SMNVEV (reference sequence). The V end was cut by 5 bases, the J end by 6 bases, with 18 bases between. This CDR3 contains 15 residues. CDR3 nucleotide sequence: TGTGCCAGCAGTCCTATCGGAGGGGCGGCCGATACGCAGTATTTT. This sequence encodes CASSPIGGAADTQYF.

The chain joins TRBV5-1 to TRBJ2-2; 8 bases map to TRBD2. V was clipped by 5 bases and J by 5 bases; unmatched bases: 11. CDR1 is SGHRS, CDR2 YFSETQ, per germline. The CDR3 covers 16 residues. CDR3 in DNA: TGCGCCAGCAGGACTAGCGCGACGACCACGACCGGGGAGCTGTTTTTT. It encodes CASRTSATTTTGELFF.

This clonotype was recorded a few times. The CDR3 protein is CASSLQETQYF. CDR3 in DNA: TGTGCCAGCAGCTTGCAAGAGACCCAGTACTTC. This chain connects TRBV5-5 to TRBJ2-5; no definite D call. The germline gives CDR1 SGHKS, CDR2 YYEKEE (reference sequence). CDR3 length: 11 amino acids. Trimming removed 1 base from V and 2 bases from J, with 0 bases in between.

This clonotype is medium-sized within its sample. The chain employs TRBV30 and TRBJ1-1; D gene uncertain. CDR1 is GTSNPN and CDR2 is SVGIG in the germline V gene (reference sequence). The CDR3 totals 11 residues. Trimming cost V 3 bases and J 7 bases, with 9 bases left between them. CDR3 in DNA: TGTGCCTGGAGGTTCGTCGGTGAAGCTTTCTTT. It encodes CAWRFVGEAFF.

The chain recombines TRBV2 with TRBJ2-5; no firm D call. Germline CDR1 reads SNHLY; CDR2 reads FYNNEI. V lost 6 bases and J lost 9, with 11 bases in between. The CDR3 spans 11 residues. This CDR3 reads CASREKAAQYF. In DNA form, the CDR3 reads TGTGCCAGCAGAGAAAAGGCGGCCCAGTACTTC.

This clonotype was seen ten or more times. The V call is TRBV7-2, the J call TRBJ2-7; 9 bases are shared with TRBD1. Unmatched junction bases numbered 1, after V lost 3 bases and J lost 1 base. The CDR3 consists of 14 residues. Germline V CDR1 and CDR2: SGHTA, FQGNSA. DNA of the CDR3: TGTGCCAGCAGCTTCGACAGGGGGTCCTACGAGCAGTACTTC. Translation: CASSFDRGSYEQYF.

This clonotype counts as medium-sized. This chain connects TRBV2 to TRBJ2-3, with 8 bases fitting TRBD2. The CDR3 totals 13 residues. V shed 5 bases and J 4 bases; nucleotides not matched to a gene: 2. Germline loops: CDR1 SNHLY, CDR2 FYNNEI. The CDR3 region is CASSLREADTQYF. The CDR3 nucleotides are TGTGCCAGCAGTTTGCGGGAGGCAGATACGCAGTATTTT.

This clonotype is medium-sized (0.01 to 0.1%). The CDR3 DNA sequence: TGCAGCGTTGCCGCTAGCGGGATCGACAATGAGCAGTTCTTC. Its translation is CSVAASGIDNEQFF. The gene calls are TRBV29-1 and TRBJ2-1; TRBD2 matches 9 bases. V trimming: 4 bases; J trimming: 5 bases; junction bases outside the gene matches: 6. Germline V gene lookup returns CDR1 SQVTM and CDR2 ANQGSEA. The CDR3 has 14 residues.

The chain carries TRBV6-1 and TRBJ1-3, with D tentatively TRBD1 (6 bases). Germline CDR1 is MNHNS and CDR2 is SASEGT. The CDR3 is 13 amino acids. The V end was cut by 7 bases, the J end by 8 bases, with 15 bases between. CDR3 coding DNA: TGTGCCAGCAATCGGGGGGCTGCGGACACCATATATTTT. It is translated as CASNRGAADTIYF.

This clonotype was picked up a small number of times. DNA of the CDR3: TGTGCCAGCAGCAATGGGCCGTTCAATGAGCAGTTCTTC. It yields the protein CASSNGPFNEQFF. The rearrangement joins TRBV28 to TRBJ2-1; D gene uncertain. Germline lookup yields CDR1 MDHEN and CDR2 SYDVKM. The V gene lost 6 bases and the J gene lost 6 bases, with 12 bases spanning the gap. This CDR3 spans 13 amino acids.

As concerns this clonotype: A much larger clone lies one base from this, so it may be a read error. The chain uses TRBV20-1 and TRBJ2-5, with D perhaps matching TRBD1 or TRBD2 (5 bases each). This CDR3 is built from 14 residues. Germline CDR1 DFQATT, CDR2 SNEGSKA (reference sequence). The CDR3 DNA sequence: TGCAGTGCTAGAGTGGGGGTCGACTGGGATGAGCAGCTCTTC. As protein: CSARVGVDWDEQLF.

This chain joins TRBV30 and TRBJ1-3; D is unresolved. Germline lookup yields CDR1 GTSNPN and CDR2 SVGIG (reference sequence). The CDR3 has 12 residues. The germline V and J ends were trimmed by 4 bases and 4 bases, with 8 bases remaining between them. The CDR3 spells CAWIQRGNTIYF. The CDR3 DNA reads TGTGCCTGGATCCAACGGGGAAACACCATATATTTT.

This clonotype has ten or more counts. The chain is built from TRBV6-2 or TRBV6-3 and TRBJ1-1; no reliable D call. The V gene's germline CDR1 is MNHEY and CDR2 SVGEGT. The CDR3 consists of 14 residues. The V and J ends lost 3 bases and 11 bases respectively, with 19 bases between them. The chain's CDR3 is CASSYYGDSLEAFF. Written as DNA, the CDR3 is TGTGCCAGCAGTTATTACGGTGACTCCCTTGAGGCTTTCTTT.

This clonotype was counted at least ten times. CDR3 bases: TGCAGTGCCGCCAGTGCTAGCGGGACGAACACCGGGGAGCTGTTTTTT. The encoded protein is CSAASASGTNTGELFF. The genes are TRBV20-1 and TRBJ2-2; 9 bases fit TRBD2. After removal of 6 bases from V and 0 bases from J, the junction contained 8 bases not matched to a gene. Germline V gene sequence: CDR1 DFQATT, CDR2 SNEGSKA (reference sequence). The CDR3 has 16 amino acids.

A word on this clonotype: A much larger clone differs by one base, so this may be a read error. This chain connects TRBV6-2 or TRBV6-3 to TRBJ2-3; 7 nucleotides line up with TRBD2. J was trimmed by 4 bases and V by 5 bases; bases with no gene match: 9. Germline V gene data show CDR1 as MNHEY and CDR2 as SVGEGT. This CDR3 region has 15 residues. The CDR3: CASSDKWGGSDTQYF. CDR3 DNA sequence: TGTGCCAGCAGTGACAAGTGGGGAGGGTCAGATACGCAGTATTTT.

On this clonotype itself: Mismatch with germline at one junction end may stem from a read error. This chain joins TRBV7-2 and TRBJ2-3, with 7 bases fitting TRBD2. The CDR3 is 16 amino acids. CDR1 SGHTA and CDR2 FQGNSA come from the germline V gene. For the CDR3, the DNA is TGTGCCAGCAGCGCGGGACTGGCGGGAGTTGTAGATATGCAGTATTTT. Its translation: CASSAGLAGVVDMQYF. The variable domain in full, with the rest retrieved from reference TRBV7-2 and TRBJ2-3, is GAGVSQSPSNKVTEKGKDVELRCDPISGHTALYWYRQSLGQGLEFLIYFQGNSAPDKSGLPSDRFSAERTGGSVSTLTIQRTQQEDSAVYLCASSAGLAGVVDMQYFGPGTRLTVL.

Comments on this clonotype: A much larger clone differs from this one at a single base, so this may be a read error. The rearrangement uses TRBV27 and TRBJ2-3; D not resolved. V gave up 4 bases and J gave up 2 bases, with 13 bases separating them. The CDR3 runs to 15 residues. CDR1 is MNHEY and CDR2 is SMNVEV in the germline V gene (reference sequence). DNA of the CDR3: TGTGCCAGCAGTTCCATCTTGGGGAACACAGATACGCAGTATTTT. Its protein is CASSSILGNTDTQYF.

On this clonotype: This may arise from a read error, as a much more abundant clone is one base away. J is TRBJ1-2 and V is TRBV7-2; D not certain. Germline V CDR1 and CDR2: SGHTA, FQGNSA. The CDR3 is 14 residues long. The CDR3 spells CSSSLGSTNYGYTF. As DNA, the CDR3 is TGTTCCAGCAGCTTGGGCAGCACTAACTATGGCTACACCTTC.

V and J are TRBV5-5 and TRBJ2-7; D call uncertain. V was cut by 1 base and J by 4 bases, with 12 bases left in between. This CDR3 region has 14 residues. Germline V CDR1 and CDR2: SGHKS, YYEKEE (reference sequence). The CDR3 sequence is CASSLIPQAYEQYF. The CDR3 DNA reads TGTGCCAGCAGCTTGATCCCTCAAGCTTACGAGCAGTACTTC.